This T cell receptor (beta chain) was documented in a study of CD8 T cells in ankylosing spondylitis. The table lists this clonotype with a few counts. Its antigen remains unidentified. Using its own MiXCR run on the 5' RACE reads, TCRdb lists one record per CDR3 protein. The data show around 390,000 distinct CDR3 sequences, around 20% seen once. Study observations and caveats: There was reportedly significant enrichment of clones that were disease-linked in matched ankylosing spondylitis synovial fluid. About 8 highly homologous variants made up a TCR beta motif, and this motif appeared characteristic of ankylosing spondylitis blood. Some motif variants had been reported before (in reactive arthritis synovial fluid and blood).

The clonotype was recovered from a male donor with ankylosing spondylitis. The specimen was blood, either unsorted or a sorted T cell fraction (not recorded which).

As DNA, the CDR3 is TGTGCCAGCAGTTTTAAACTAGCGTCTTCCACCTACGAGCAGTACTTC. Protein product: CASSFKLASSTYEQYF. The chain recombines TRBV28 with TRBJ2-7; 7 nucleotides line up with TRBD2. CDR1 MDHEN and CDR2 SYDVKM come from the germline V gene. The trim removed 3 bases at V and 2 bases at J, leaving 10 bases unmatched. This CDR3 has 16 residues.